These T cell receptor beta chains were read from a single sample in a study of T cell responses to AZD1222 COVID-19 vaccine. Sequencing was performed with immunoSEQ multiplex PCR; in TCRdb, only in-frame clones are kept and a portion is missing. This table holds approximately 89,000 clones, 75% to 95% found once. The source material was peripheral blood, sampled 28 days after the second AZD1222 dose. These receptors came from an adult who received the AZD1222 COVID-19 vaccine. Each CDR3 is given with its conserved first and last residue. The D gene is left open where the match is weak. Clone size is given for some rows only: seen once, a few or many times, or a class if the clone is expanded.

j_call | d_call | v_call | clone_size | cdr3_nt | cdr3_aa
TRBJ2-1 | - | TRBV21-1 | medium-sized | TGTGCCAGCGGACCGGAAAGCTCCTACAATGAGCAGTTCTTC | CASGPESSYNEQFF
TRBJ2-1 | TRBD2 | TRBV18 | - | TGTGCCAGCTCAATGACTAGCGGGAGTGGGGATGAGCAGTTCTTC | CASSMTSGSGDEQFF
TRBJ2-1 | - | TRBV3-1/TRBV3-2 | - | TGTGCCAGCAGCCCCCGCGGGGCCATCACCTCCTACAATGAGCAGTTCTTC | CASSPRGAITSYNEQFF
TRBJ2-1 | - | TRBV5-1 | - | TGCGCCAGCTCCCTTGGTGGTGCCAGCGGCAATGAGCAGTTCTTC | CASSLGGASGNEQFF
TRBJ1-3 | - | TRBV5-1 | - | TGCGCCAGCAGCTTCGGGACCGAAGGAAACACCATATATTTT | CASSFGTEGNTIYF
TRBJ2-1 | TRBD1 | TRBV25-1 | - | TGTGCCAGCAGGGGGACAGGGGCTTACAATGAGCAGTTCTTC | CASRGTGAYNEQFF
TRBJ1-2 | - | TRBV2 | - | TGTGCCAGCAGAGAGGGGGGCGGACCCTATGGCTACACCTTC | CASREGGGPYGYTF
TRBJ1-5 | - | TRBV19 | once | TGTGCCAGTAGTACCCGGGGAAGCCATAATCAGCCCCAGCATTTT | CASSTRGSHNQPQHF
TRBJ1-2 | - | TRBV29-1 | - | TGCAGCGTTGAGACCCAATCAGGAGGCTACACCTTC | CSVETQSGGYTF
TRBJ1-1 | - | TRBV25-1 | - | TGTGCCAGCCTAGACAGGCGGAACACTGAAGCTTTCTTT | CASLDRRNTEAFF
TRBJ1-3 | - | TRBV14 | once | TGTGCCAGCAGGCGCCGGGGTACCTCTGGAAACACCATATATTTT | CASRRRGTSGNTIYF
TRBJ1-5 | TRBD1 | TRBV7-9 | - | TGTGCCACCGCGACAGGGCTTGATCAGCCCCAGCATTTT | CATATGLDQPQHF
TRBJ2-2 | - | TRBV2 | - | TGTGCCAGCAGTGGGCAGGCGAACACCGGGGAGCTGTTTTTT | CASSGQANTGELFF
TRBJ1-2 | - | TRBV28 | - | TGTGCCACAGGGGAGTATGGCTACACCTTC | CATGEYGYTF
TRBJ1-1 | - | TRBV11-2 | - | TGTGCCAGCAGCCCTGGGGTGCTGAACACTGAAGCTTTCTTT | CASSPGVLNTEAFF
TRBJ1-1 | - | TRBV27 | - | TGTGCCAGCAGTTTAGCGGGTCGGAACACTGAAGCTTTCTTT | CASSLAGRNTEAFF
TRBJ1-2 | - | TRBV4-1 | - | TGCGCCAGCAGCCAAGACAGGGAGTACTATGGCTACACCTTC | CASSQDREYYGYTF
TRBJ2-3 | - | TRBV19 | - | TGTGCCAGTACCGGGTTGGGGGGCCGAGATACGCAGTATTTT | CASTGLGGRDTQYF
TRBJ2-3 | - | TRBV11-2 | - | TGTGCCAGCAGCTTAGGTGCCGGGGTCCGCACAGATACGCAGTATTTT | CASSLGAGVRTDTQYF
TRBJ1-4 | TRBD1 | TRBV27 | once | TGTGCCAGCAGTTCGAACAGGGGTGGTGAAAAACTGTTTTTT | CASSSNRGGEKLFF
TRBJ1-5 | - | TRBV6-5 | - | TGTGCCAGCAGCACCACAGGTAGCAATCAGCCCCAGCATTTT | CASSTTGSNQPQHF
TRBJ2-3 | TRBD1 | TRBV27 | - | TGTGCCAGCAGTGACAGGGGGCGCGTCAGCACAGATACGCAGTATTTT | CASSDRGRVSTDTQYF
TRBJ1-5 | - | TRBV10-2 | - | TGCGCCAGCAGTGAGTCGACTCGGGGGCAACGGCCCCAGCATTTT | CASSESTRGQRPQHF
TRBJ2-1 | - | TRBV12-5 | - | TGTGCTAGTGGTTTGGTAATCTGGGGGGACAACTACAATGAGCAGTTCTTC | CASGLVIWGDNYNEQFF